The 18 T cell receptor beta chains presented below share a single source sample, sequenced in a study of cytomegalovirus exposure and HLA in healthy donors. With 60 Vbeta and 13 Jbeta primers, the PCR was carried out. Here immunoSEQ multiplex PCR was the method, and the copy in TCRdb shows in-frame clones only, minus some. The table includes more than 90,000 clones, around 76% detected once. Sequenced material: PBMCs. These TCRs come from a man aged 40-50 years in good health and CMV-seropositive.

A few counts support this clone. This sample also contains other DNA sequences that code for the same CDR3. CDR3 sequence: CASSLGRADGNQPQHF. The CDR3 DNA is TGCGCCAGCAGTCTTGGAAGAGCGGACGGCAATCAGCCCCAGCATTTT. The V and J genes are TRBV23-1 and TRBJ1-5, with no clear D. TRBV23-1 is filed as an ORF, its function uncertain. Between the trimmed V and J ends, which lost 4 bases and 2 bases, there was a span of 15 bases. The CDR3 contains 16 residues.

A remark on this clone: At one boundary the junction diverges from the germline segment, which might be a read error. The chain recombines TRBV7-9 with TRBJ2-7; tentative D call: TRBD1 (6 bases). The CDR3 is 14 amino acids. Germline-derived CDR1 and CDR2 are SEHNR and FQNEAQ (reference sequence). CDR3 amino acids: CSSSSQGPPYEQYF. CDR3 in DNA: TGTTCCAGCAGCTCACAGGGTCCCCCTTACGAGCAGTACTTC.

The chain joins TRBV2 to TRBJ2-7, with 13 bases that match TRBD2. This CDR3 has 15 residues. Germline V gene sequence: CDR1 SNHLY, CDR2 FYNNEI. With 4 bases clipped from V and 7 bases from J, the junction kept 7 bases outside the gene matches. Here the CDR3 reads CASSARTSGGMEQYF. CDR3 bases: TGTGCCAGCAGTGCGCGGACTAGCGGGGGAATGGAGCAGTACTTC. Variable domain in full (rest from reference TRBV2 and TRBJ2-7): EPEVTQTPSHQVTQMGQEVILRCVPISNHLYFYWYRQILGQKVEFLVSFYNNEISEKSEIFDDQFSVERPDGSNFTLKIRSTKLEDSAMYFCASSARTSGGMEQYFGPGTRLTVT.

This clone was found once. The chain employs TRBV5-4 and TRBJ2-3; 8 positions agree with TRBD2. CDR1 is SGHNT and CDR2 is YYREEE in the germline V gene (reference sequence). V gave up 2 bases and J gave up 2 bases; unmatched junction bases: 4. CDR3 length equals 15 residues. In nucleotides, the CDR3 is TGTGCCAGCAGCTTACTAGCGGTATACACAGATACGCAGTATTTT. Residues: CASSLLAVYTDTQYF.

V is TRBV18 and J is TRBJ2-3; no clear D gene. CDR1 and CDR2 (germline): KGHSH, LQKENI. The CDR3 is made up of 14 amino acids. With 3 bases removed from V and 2 bases from J, the gap between germline ends came to 9 bases. For the CDR3, the DNA is TGTGCCAGCTCACCTCAAGCCGCCACAGATACGCAGTATTTT. Protein product: CASSPQAATDTQYF.

The V and J genes are TRBV5-1 and TRBJ2-5, with 8 nucleotides matching TRBD1. Trimming removed 3 bases from V and 2 bases from J; junction bases left unmatched: 9. Per the germline V gene, CDR1 is SGHRS and CDR2 is YFSETQ. The CDR3 is made up of 16 amino acids. In nucleotides, the CDR3 is TGCGCCAGCAGCTCAGGGACAGGTCTCCAACAAGAGACCCAGTACTTC. Its protein is CASSSGTGLQQETQYF.

The chain uses TRBV5-8 and TRBJ1-2; no clear D. Germline CDR1 and CDR2: SGHTS and YDEGEE. V was cut by 0 bases and J by 4 bases, with 16 bases left in between. This CDR3 region has 16 residues. The CDR3 region has the DNA TGTGCCAGCAGCTTGGGGGTTATCGGGGTTAGCTATGGCTACACCTTC. Residues: CASSLGVIGVSYGYTF. The complete variable domain, with remaining parts taken from reference TRBV5-8 and TRBJ1-2, reads EAGVTQSPTHLIKTRGQQATLRCSPISGHTSVYWYQQALGLGLQFLLWYDEGEERNRGNFPPRFSGRQFPNYSSELNVNALELEDSALYLCASSLGVIGVSYGYTFGSGTRLTVV.

The chain combines TRBV21-1 with TRBJ2-2; the table's D call, TRBD1, has no DNA check behind it. TRBV21-1 is described as a pseudogene. The CDR3 loop spans 15 amino acids. The CDR3 coding sequence is TGTGCCAGCAGCAAAAGGGGACAGAACACCGGGGAGCTGTTTTTT. Protein product: CASSKRGQNTGELFF.

This sequence joins TRBV7-8 and TRBJ1-1; TRBD1 matches at 12 bases. Germline V gives CDR1 SGHVS, CDR2 FQNEAQ. Trimming at V came to 4 bases and at J to 7 bases, leaving 25 bases not matched to a gene. The CDR3 runs to 21 residues. The CDR3 DNA reads TGTGCCAGCAGCTCAACGAAGATAAACCGGGACAGGGGGCGCGATGGGTATGAAGCTTTCTTT. Protein sequence: CASSSTKINRDRGRDGYEAFF.

V usage is TRBV28 and J usage is TRBJ1-3; 7 bases fit TRBD1. This CDR3 is built from 15 residues. The germline CDR1 and CDR2 sequences are MDHEN and SYDVKM. The V and J ends lost 2 bases and 3 bases, in that order; junction bases with no gene match: 4. CDR3 sequence: CASSLRGHSGNTIYF. The DNA for the CDR3 is TGTGCCAGCAGTTTAAGGGGGCATAGTGGAAACACCATATATTTT.

V gene TRBV7-3 combines with J gene TRBJ2-5, with a tentative D call TRBD2 (6 bases). V dropped 5 bases and J dropped 2 bases, with 21 bases sitting between them. The CDR3 sequence is 17 residues long. Germline assignment: CDR1 SGHTA and CDR2 FQGTGA. This CDR3 reads CASSPGLSGTAQETQYF. DNA of the CDR3: TGTGCCAGCAGCCCAGGGCTTTCGGGGACTGCGCAAGAGACCCAGTACTTC.

The V call is TRBV6-1, the J call TRBJ2-5; maybe TRBD1 (6 bases). There are 14 residues in the CDR3. V was trimmed by 7 bases and J by 2 bases, leaving 14 bases between them. CDR1 MNHNS and CDR2 SASEGT come from the germline V gene. The CDR3 protein is CASNLQGYQETQYF. The CDR3, as DNA: TGTGCCAGCAATCTACAGGGTTATCAAGAGACCCAGTACTTC.

J is TRBJ1-1 and V is TRBV6-5; D is perhaps TRBD1 (5 bases). Between the trimmed V and J ends, which lost 6 bases and 0 bases, there was a span of 14 bases. This CDR3 comprises 15 residues. Looked up from germline, CDR1 is MNHEY and CDR2 is SVGAGI. The chain's CDR3 is CASRPGWGMNTEAFF. The CDR3 nucleotides read TGTGCCAGCAGACCCGGGTGGGGCATGAACACTGAAGCTTTCTTT.

This clone was recorded only once. This sequence joins TRBV18 and TRBJ2-4, with D possibly matching TRBD1 (7 bases). V shed 1 base and J shed 2 bases, with 18 bases lying between them. Germline CDR1 KGHSH, CDR2 LQKENI. The CDR3 length is 18 residues. CDR3 coding DNA: TGTGCCAGCTCACCACAGGGGCCAGGGGGGCCGACCAAAAACATTCAGTACTTC. It is translated as CASSPQGPGGPTKNIQYF.

The rearrangement links TRBV19 to TRBJ1-3, with a weak D call TRBD1 (6 bases). The CDR3 totals 14 residues. The germline CDR1 and CDR2 sequences are LNHDA and SQIVND (reference sequence). Trimming took off 7 bases at V and 0 bases at J, with 10 bases between the two ends. The DNA for the CDR3 is TGTGCCAGTATCCGACAGGCCTCTGGAAACACCATATATTTT. It yields the protein CASIRQASGNTIYF.

The chain uses TRBV9 and TRBJ1-2, with D uncertain. The CDR3 runs to 14 residues. Between the trimmed V and J ends, which lost 1 base and 2 bases, there was a span of 9 bases. Germline values: CDR1 SGDLS, CDR2 YYNGEE. The CDR3 here is CASSVTVQNYGYTF. For the CDR3, the DNA is TGTGCCAGCAGCGTAACGGTACAGAACTATGGCTACACCTTC.

The gene calls are TRBV4-1 and TRBJ1-1; TRBD1 matches at 9 bases. This CDR3 has 15 amino acids. Germline V gene lookup returns CDR1 MGHRA and CDR2 YSYEKL. V was pared by 0 bases and J by 2 bases, with 1 base of the junction left unmatched. As DNA, the CDR3 is TGCGCCAGCAGCCAAGAACAGGGGGCTAACACTGAAGCTTTCTTT. Encoded protein: CASSQEQGANTEAFF.

V gene TRBV2 combines with J gene TRBJ2-4; D gene unclear. The V and J ends lost 7 bases and 4 bases respectively, with 11 bases between them. The CDR3 covers 13 residues. CDR1 is SNHLY, CDR2 FYNNEI, per germline. This CDR3 reads CASTLVEKNIQYF. CDR3 coding DNA: TGTGCCAGCACCCTTGTGGAGAAAAACATTCAGTACTTC.